This TCR beta chain is drawn from a study of blood T cells in healthy people across ages. In the study overall: T cells yielded about one barcoded beta molecule per two cells through template switching.

Together with a sample-barcoded 5' primer, a J-beta primer mix was included in a second PCR lasting about 7 to 11 cycles. Each cDNA molecule, via a template-switch adaptor with 12 random nucleotides, was tagged. MiXCR, run by TCRdb on the 5' RACE reads, gives a single entry per CDR3 protein. Of roughly 500,000 distinct CDR3 sequences in the sample, 25% to 30% were seen once. Study-wide results and caveats: Older age coincided with a roughly linear decline in TCR beta diversity per million T cells.

Each donor supplied approximately 10 milliliters of peripheral blood. This clonotype was counted a few times. Its antigen is undetermined. The receptor comes from a woman in her sixties or seventies in good health. Specimen: blood.

CDR3 residues: CSAMTSGGSYNEQFF. As DNA, the CDR3 is TGCAGCGCCATGACTAGCGGGGGGTCCTACAATGAGCAGTTCTTC. The J gene is TRBJ2-1, the V gene TRBV29-1, with 13 bases that match TRBD2. V dropped 7 bases and J dropped 1; count of bases not matched to a gene: 4. Germline V lookup: CDR1 SQVTM, CDR2 ANQGSEA. The CDR3 has 15 residues.